Below, one T cell receptor beta chain is given with its context. The source of the sample is a study of blood T cell repertoires in COVID-19. The overall study: Italy, Spain and the United States were the sources of the convalescent and acute COVID-19 samples. From T cells, B-cell-depleted T cells, or PBMCs came the material, which was cDNA or gDNA.

Germline CDR1 and CDR2: MNHEY and SMNVEV (reference sequence). Deletions cut 7 bases from V and 7 bases from J, with 22 bases between. This CDR3 contains 15 residues. Authors' methods: Scientists estimated how many nucleated cells there were by amplifying reference gene primers. Assay used: immunoSEQ multiplex PCR; TCRdb lists only in-frame clones, some missing. V and J calls and clone size are given by that table; D and trimming were obtained from the DNA. The sample lists about 70,000 clones, 65% to 90% occurring once. Followed over time, Seattle patients had been enrolled while infection was active.

The chain uses TRBV27 and TRBJ1-2; possibly TRBD1 for D (6 bases). The clonotype was recovered from a man aged 25-40 years with COVID-19, enrolled during active disease. Sequencing input: peripheral blood. CDR3 nucleotides: TGTGCCAGCACCTCCTCCGGGGGGACATCCGGTGGCTACACCTTC. Its translation is CASTSSGGTSGGYTF.